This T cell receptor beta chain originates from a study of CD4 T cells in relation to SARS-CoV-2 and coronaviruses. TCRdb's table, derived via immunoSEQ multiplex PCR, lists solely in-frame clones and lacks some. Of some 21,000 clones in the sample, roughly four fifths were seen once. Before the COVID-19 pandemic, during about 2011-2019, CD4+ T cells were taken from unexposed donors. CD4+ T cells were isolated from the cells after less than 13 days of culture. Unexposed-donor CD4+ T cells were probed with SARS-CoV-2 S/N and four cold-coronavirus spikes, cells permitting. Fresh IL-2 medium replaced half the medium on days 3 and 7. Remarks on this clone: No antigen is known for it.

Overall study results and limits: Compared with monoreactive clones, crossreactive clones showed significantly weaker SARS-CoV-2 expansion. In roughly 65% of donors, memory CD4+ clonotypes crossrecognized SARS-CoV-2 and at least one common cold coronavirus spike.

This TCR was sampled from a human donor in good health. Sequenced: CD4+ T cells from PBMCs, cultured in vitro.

CDR3 coding DNA: TGTGCCAGTAGCCGGGGGAATAGACAGCCCCAGCATTTT. Translation gives CASSRGNRQPQHF. This sequence joins TRBV19 and TRBJ1-5; D might be TRBD1 (5 bases). The CDR3 consists of 13 residues. Germline CDR1 reads LNHDA; CDR2 reads SQIVND (reference sequence). V lost 6 bases, J lost 7 bases, and 13 bases lay in between.